A single T cell receptor beta chain is shown here with its context. Its antigen is not identified. This specimen comes from a study of T cells in Graves' hyperthyroidism and ophthalmopathy. Study-wide results and limits: Most thyroid clonotypes that were expanded above 0.001 also turned up in blood. From stable hyperthyroidism, ophthalmopathy was set apart by a 13 V-J model. The model's output predicted ophthalmopathy at a median of roughly 6.9 months prior to onset.

The CDR3 regions of TCR beta were amplified from RNA transcripts. In the first-round RT-PCR of the TCR CDR3, the HTBI primer set was used. TCRdb re-called the multiplex PCR reads with MiXCR, one entry per CDR3 protein. The sample contains 540,000 or so distinct CDR3 sequences, around 46% of which appear only once. The germline gives CDR1 SGHTA, CDR2 FQGNSA. The V and J ends lost 1 base and 2 bases respectively, with 12 bases between them. CDR3 size: 15 residues. The clonotype comes from an adult woman with Graves' disease, either hyperthyroidism or ophthalmopathy (not recorded which). Sample: peripheral blood or thyroid tissue (not recorded which). This chain joins TRBV7-2 and TRBJ2-7; D gene uncertain. CDR3 sequence (DNA): TGTGCCAGCAGCTTAGGTCTTTCGGCGACCTACGAGCAGTACTTC. Amino acids: CASSLGLSATYEQYF. The complete variable domain, with remaining parts taken from reference TRBV7-2 and TRBJ2-7, reads GAGVSQSPSNKVTEKGKDVELRCDPISGHTALYWYRQSLGQGLEFLIYFQGNSAPDKSGLPSDRFSAERTGGSVSTLTIQRTQQEDSAVYLCASSLGLSATYEQYFGPGTRLTVT.